These T cell receptor beta chains were read from a single sample in a study of cytomegalovirus exposure and HLA in healthy donors. This table comes from immunoSEQ multiplex PCR, and its TCRdb copy is limited to in-frame clones, with some not included. The sample consists of approximately 160,000 clones, about 81% of them appearing once. The source material was PBMCs. These receptors were taken from a woman between 18 and 29 years old in good health and CMV-seronegative. Both conserved end residues are part of each CDR3. A D gene is named only where the DNA matches it firmly. Expanded clones get a size class; other rows say once, few or many, or leave the size out.

J gene: TRBJ2-4
clone size: .
V gene: TRBV27
D gene: TRBD1
CDR3 protein: CASRDRGGRNIQYF
CDR3 DNA: TGTGCCAGCAGGGACAGGGGAGGTAGAAACATTCAGTACTTC

J gene: TRBJ2-7
clone size: once
V gene: TRBV5-5
D gene: TRBD1
CDR3 protein: CASSFGRGQGDLYEQYF
CDR3 DNA: TGTGCCAGCAGCTTCGGCCGGGGACAGGGGGATCTCTACGAGCAGTACTTC

J gene: TRBJ1-1
clone size: .
V gene: TRBV9
D gene: TRBD1
CDR3 protein: CASSSTTGTGGREAFF
CDR3 DNA: TGTGCCAGCAGCTCAACGACCGGGACAGGGGGCCGGGAAGCTTTCTTT

J gene: TRBJ2-3
clone size: .
V gene: TRBV19
D gene: TRBD2
CDR3 protein: CASSIDSGRALDTQYF
CDR3 DNA: TGTGCCAGTAGTATAGATAGCGGGAGGGCCCTGGATACGCAGTATTTT

J gene: TRBJ1-5
clone size: once
V gene: TRBV6-1
D gene: TRBD1
CDR3 protein: CASSGTGGGQPQHF
CDR3 DNA: TGTGCCAGCAGCGGGACAGGGGGCGGCCAGCCCCAGCATTTT

J gene: TRBJ1-5
clone size: .
V gene: TRBV4-1
D gene: .
CDR3 protein: CASSPDTGWWQPQHF
CDR3 DNA: TGCGCCAGCAGCCCCGATACAGGGTGGTGGCAGCCCCAGCATTTT

J gene: TRBJ1-5
clone size: .
V gene: TRBV2
D gene: .
CDR3 protein: CASSKNRGNQPQHF
CDR3 DNA: TGTGCCAGCAGTAAGAACAGGGGCAATCAGCCCCAGCATTTT

J gene: TRBJ2-3
clone size: .
V gene: TRBV5-1
D gene: .
CDR3 protein: CASSLGLSTDTQYF
CDR3 DNA: TGCGCCAGCAGCTTGGGTCTAAGCACAGATACGCAGTATTTT

J gene: TRBJ1-5
clone size: .
V gene: TRBV10-3
D gene: TRBD1
CDR3 protein: CAISGYGQGANQPQHF
CDR3 DNA: TGTGCCATCAGTGGATACGGACAGGGAGCCAATCAGCCCCAGCATTTT

J gene: TRBJ2-5
clone size: .
V gene: TRBV7-3
D gene: .
CDR3 protein: CASSSGSGETQYF
CDR3 DNA: TGTGCCAGCAGTTCAGGGTCTGGGGAGACCCAGTACTTC

J gene: TRBJ1-1
clone size: few
V gene: TRBV28
D gene: TRBD1
CDR3 protein: CASSFRSSSGTGDFMNTEAFF
CDR3 DNA: TGTGCCAGCAGTTTTAGAAGTTCTTCGGGGACAGGGGATTTTATGAACACTGAAGCTTTCTTT

J gene: TRBJ2-1
clone size: .
V gene: TRBV6-1
D gene: TRBD2
CDR3 protein: CASSDLAGGGNEQFF
CDR3 DNA: TGTGCCAGCAGTGACCTAGCGGGAGGTGGTAATGAGCAGTTCTTC

J gene: TRBJ2-1
clone size: .
V gene: TRBV5-1
D gene: TRBD2
CDR3 protein: CASSLGTSGRADEQFF
CDR3 DNA: TGCGCCAGCAGCTTAGGGACTAGCGGGAGGGCCGATGAGCAGTTCTTC

J gene: TRBJ2-6
clone size: once
V gene: TRBV9
D gene: TRBD2
CDR3 protein: CASSGLAGDSGANVLTF
CDR3 DNA: TGTGCCAGCAGTGGACTAGCGGGAGATAGTGGGGCCAACGTCCTGACTTTC

J gene: TRBJ1-2
clone size: .
V gene: TRBV5-1
D gene: TRBD1
CDR3 protein: CASKLGTAYYGYTF
CDR3 DNA: TGCGCCAGCAAATTAGGGACAGCTTACTATGGCTACACCTTC

J gene: TRBJ1-5
clone size: .
V gene: TRBV6-5
D gene: .
CDR3 protein: CASSYVSNQPQHF
CDR3 DNA: TGTGCCAGCAGTTACGTAAGCAATCAGCCCCAGCATTTT

J gene: TRBJ2-1
clone size: .
V gene: TRBV25-1
D gene: TRBD2
CDR3 protein: CASSEFPAGGYNEQFF
CDR3 DNA: TGTGCCAGCAGTGAATTCCCGGCGGGAGGTTATAATGAGCAGTTCTTC

J gene: TRBJ1-2
clone size: once
V gene: TRBV2
D gene: .
CDR3 protein: CASIKTWENYGYTF
CDR3 DNA: TGTGCCAGCATCAAGACGTGGGAGAACTATGGCTACACCTTC

J gene: TRBJ2-2
clone size: .
V gene: TRBV4-2
D gene: TRBD2
CDR3 protein: CASSQGTSGGWTGELFF
CDR3 DNA: TGTGCCAGCAGCCAAGGGACTAGCGGGGGTTGGACCGGGGAGCTGTTTTTT

J gene: TRBJ2-1
clone size: once
V gene: TRBV7-6
D gene: TRBD2
CDR3 protein: CASSVGLAALNEQFF
CDR3 DNA: TGTGCCAGCAGCGTCGGACTAGCGGCACTAAATGAGCAGTTCTTC

J gene: TRBJ2-3
clone size: .
V gene: TRBV5-1
D gene: .
CDR3 protein: CASSPTSRTDTQYF
CDR3 DNA: TGCGCCAGCAGCCCCACATCCCGCACAGATACGCAGTATTTT

J gene: TRBJ1-1
clone size: .
V gene: TRBV27
D gene: TRBD1
CDR3 protein: CASSLQGAARNTEAFF
CDR3 DNA: TGTGCCAGCAGTCTACAGGGGGCCGCGAGAAACACTGAAGCTTTCTTT

J gene: TRBJ2-5
clone size: .
V gene: TRBV28
D gene: TRBD2
CDR3 protein: CASRKEIAGAGETQYF
CDR3 DNA: TGTGCCAGCAGAAAAGAAATAGCGGGAGCCGGGGAGACCCAGTACTTC

J gene: TRBJ1-3
clone size: once
V gene: TRBV10-2
D gene: .
CDR3 protein: CASRDWSGNTIYF
CDR3 DNA: TGCGCCAGCAGGGACTGGAGTGGAAACACCATATATTTT

J gene: TRBJ2-1
clone size: .
V gene: TRBV10-1
D gene: TRBD1
CDR3 protein: CASSSTGLDEQFF
CDR3 DNA: TGCGCCAGCAGCTCGACAGGGCTGGATGAGCAGTTCTTC

J gene: TRBJ1-4
clone size: .
V gene: TRBV6-1
D gene: .
CDR3 protein: CASSLWFGTNEKLFF
CDR3 DNA: TGTGCCAGCAGCCTATGGTTCGGAACTAATGAAAAACTGTTTTTT

J gene: TRBJ2-7
clone size: .
V gene: TRBV5-1
D gene: TRBD2
CDR3 protein: CASSLSASGTYEQYF
CDR3 DNA: TGCGCCAGCAGCTTGTCGGCTAGCGGAACCTACGAGCAGTACTTC

J gene: TRBJ2-1
clone size: .
V gene: TRBV7-9
D gene: TRBD2
CDR3 protein: CASSLFPQLAGENNEQFF
CDR3 DNA: TGTGCCAGCAGCTTATTTCCCCAACTAGCGGGGGAAAACAATGAGCAGTTCTTC

J gene: TRBJ2-3
clone size: .
V gene: TRBV27
D gene: .
CDR3 protein: CASTSQVTDTQYF
CDR3 DNA: TGTGCCAGCACTTCACAGGTGACAGATACGCAGTATTTT

J gene: TRBJ1-4
clone size: .
V gene: TRBV27
D gene: TRBD1
CDR3 protein: CASSSTKGNRGLNEKLFF
CDR3 DNA: TGTGCCAGCAGTTCCACGAAAGGAAACAGGGGTCTGAATGAAAAACTGTTTTTT

J gene: TRBJ2-3
clone size: few
V gene: TRBV29-1
D gene: .
CDR3 protein: CSGSRRGRVDTQYF
CDR3 DNA: TGCAGCGGTTCCAGGAGGGGGCGCGTAGATACGCAGTATTTT

J gene: TRBJ2-7
clone size: .
V gene: TRBV5-4
D gene: TRBD1
CDR3 protein: CASSSRQGPYEQYF
CDR3 DNA: TGTGCCAGCAGCTCCAGACAGGGACCCTACGAGCAGTACTTC

J gene: TRBJ2-6
clone size: .
V gene: TRBV19
D gene: .
CDR3 protein: CASSIAYQTSGANVLTF
CDR3 DNA: TGTGCCAGTAGTATAGCCTACCAAACCTCTGGGGCCAACGTCCTGACTTTC

J gene: TRBJ2-1
clone size: .
V gene: TRBV27
D gene: TRBD1
CDR3 protein: CASSTGQSINNEQFF
CDR3 DNA: TGTGCCAGCAGTACGGGACAGAGTATAAACAATGAGCAGTTCTTC

J gene: TRBJ1-2
clone size: .
V gene: TRBV29-1
D gene: .
CDR3 protein: CSVERRLANYGYTF
CDR3 DNA: TGCAGCGTTGAACGACGGCTAGCTAACTATGGCTACACCTTC

J gene: TRBJ1-5
clone size: .
V gene: TRBV6-5
D gene: TRBD1
CDR3 protein: CASSLTGNNQPQHF
CDR3 DNA: TGTGCCAGCAGCCTGACAGGGAACAATCAGCCCCAGCATTTT

J gene: TRBJ2-2
clone size: .
V gene: TRBV6-1
D gene: TRBD1
CDR3 protein: CASSERWLGQGVRSGELFF
CDR3 DNA: TGTGCCAGCAGTGAAAGATGGTTGGGACAGGGAGTGAGATCCGGGGAGCTGTTTTTT

J gene: TRBJ1-3
clone size: .
V gene: TRBV10-3
D gene: TRBD1
CDR3 protein: CAISERGTGGSGNTIYF
CDR3 DNA: TGTGCCATCAGTGAGAGAGGGACAGGCGGTTCTGGAAACACCATATATTTT

J gene: TRBJ1-2
clone size: .
V gene: TRBV18
D gene: .
CDR3 protein: CASSPLQGIDGYTF
CDR3 DNA: TGTGCCAGCTCACCATTACAGGGAATAGATGGCTACACCTTC

J gene: TRBJ1-3
clone size: .
V gene: TRBV19
D gene: .
CDR3 protein: CASSSTTFSGNTIYF
CDR3 DNA: TGTGCCAGTAGTAGCACAACGTTCTCTGGAAACACCATATATTTT

J gene: TRBJ1-2
clone size: once
V gene: TRBV9
D gene: TRBD1
CDR3 protein: CASSASTGGYTF
CDR3 DNA: TGTGCCAGCAGCGCGTCGACAGGGGGCTACACCTTC

J gene: TRBJ1-2
clone size: .
V gene: TRBV7-9
D gene: .
CDR3 protein: CASSPRPPTGYGYTF
CDR3 DNA: TGTGCCAGCAGCCCCAGGCCCCCAACCGGCTATGGCTACACCTTC

J gene: TRBJ2-1
clone size: .
V gene: TRBV5-6
D gene: TRBD2
CDR3 protein: CASSLNLAGVLGNEQFF
CDR3 DNA: TGTGCCAGCAGCTTGAACCTAGCGGGAGTTTTGGGCAATGAGCAGTTCTTC

J gene: TRBJ1-5
clone size: few
V gene: TRBV6-5
D gene: .
CDR3 protein: CASRQGAAQPQHF
CDR3 DNA: TGTGCCAGCAGGCAAGGTGCGGCTCAGCCCCAGCATTTT

J gene: TRBJ2-1
clone size: .
V gene: TRBV5-1
D gene: .
CDR3 protein: CASSLNFPLSSYNEQFF
CDR3 DNA: TGCGCCAGCAGCTTGAACTTCCCCCTGAGCTCCTACAATGAGCAGTTCTTC

J gene: TRBJ2-7
clone size: .
V gene: TRBV2
D gene: .
CDR3 protein: CASSDPSYEQYF
CDR3 DNA: TGTGCCAGCAGTGACCCCTCTTACGAGCAGTACTTC

J gene: TRBJ1-2
clone size: few
V gene: TRBV7-9
D gene: .
CDR3 protein: CASSFGQNYGYTF
CDR3 DNA: TGTGCCAGCAGCTTCGGACAGAACTATGGCTACACCTTC